What follows are 11 T cell receptor beta chains derived from one specimen sequenced in a study of blood T cell repertoires in COVID-19. The assay was immunoSEQ multiplex PCR, and TCRdb's table has in-frame clones only and misses some. The sample yields roughly 300,000 clones, approximately 85% seen once. Sequencing input: peripheral blood. These receptors originate from a human donor in a cohort sampled during active COVID-19.

With regard to this clone: Other nucleotide sequences in the sample specify the same CDR3. The chain employs TRBV18 and TRBJ1-1; maybe TRBD1 (5 bases). V was pared by 5 bases and J by 0 bases, with 7 bases between. Germline CDR1 and CDR2: KGHSH and LQKENI. The CDR3 is 13 amino acids. The CDR3 sequence is CASSSTVNTEAFF. CDR3 DNA sequence: TGTGCCAGCTCATCGACAGTGAACACTGAAGCTTTCTTT.

The chain recombines TRBV6-2 or TRBV6-3 with TRBJ1-5; D uncertain. Looked up from germline, CDR1 is MNHEY and CDR2 is SVGEGT. The CDR3 length is 15 residues. The V gene lost 5 bases and the J gene lost 3 bases, with 14 bases spanning the gap. CDR3 amino acids: CASSTYREHNQPQHF. The CDR3 DNA reads TGTGCCAGCAGTACCTACCGGGAACACAATCAGCCCCAGCATTTT.

The genes are TRBV3-1 (or the pseudogene TRBV3-2) and TRBJ2-2, with D unclear. CDR1 is LGHDT, CDR2 YNNKEL, per germline (reference sequence). The CDR3 is made up of 16 amino acids. Trimming stripped 1 base from V and 4 bases from J, with 13 bases between. The CDR3 DNA follows: TGTGCCAGCAGCCAAGTCCTAACCTCGGGCACCGGGGAGCTGTTTTTT. Protein: CASSQVLTSGTGELFF.

The V call is TRBV28, the J call TRBJ1-6; maybe TRBD1 (6 bases). This CDR3 has 14 amino acids. V was clipped by 6 bases and J by 6 bases, with 12 bases between them. The V gene's germline CDR1 is MDHEN and CDR2 SYDVKM. This CDR3 is CASREQGTNSPLHF. As DNA, the CDR3 is TGTGCCAGCAGGGAACAGGGAACTAATTCACCCCTCCACTTT.

This clone was observed once. The gene calls are TRBV3-1 (or the pseudogene TRBV3-2) and TRBJ2-3; a weak D match, TRBD1 (6 bases). The CDR3 loop spans 13 amino acids. V lost 2 bases and J 4 bases, leaving 7 bases between the germline ends. The V gene's germline CDR1 is LGHDT and CDR2 YNNKEL (reference sequence). CDR3 sequence (DNA): TGTGCCAGCAGCCAACAGGGGCCAGATACGCAGTATTTT. Translation: CASSQQGPDTQYF.

This sequence joins TRBV5-1 and TRBJ1-2; TRBD1 matches at 7 bases. CDR1 is SGHRS and CDR2 is YFSETQ in the germline V gene. The V and J ends lost 4 bases and 0 bases, in that order; junction bases with no gene match: 6. The CDR3 spans 15 residues. CDR3 protein: CASSTLQGTNYGYTF. The CDR3 DNA follows: TGCGCCAGCAGCACCCTACAGGGGACTAACTATGGCTACACCTTC. The full variable domain, with the rest looked up from reference TRBV5-1 and TRBJ1-2, is KAGVTQTPRYLIKTRGQQVTLSCSPISGHRSVSWYQQTPGQGLQFLFEYFSETQRNKGNFPGRFSGRQFSNSRSEMNVSTLELGDSALYLCASSTLQGTNYGYTFGSGTRLTVV.

This chain uses TRBV5-1 with TRBJ2-7, with 9 nucleotides matching TRBD1. V shed 0 bases and J 4 bases; nucleotides not matched to a gene: 8. The germline V gene has CDR1 SGHRS and CDR2 YFSETQ. This CDR3 is 16 amino acids long. The CDR3 loop is CASSLAAGQGWYEQYF. The CDR3 coding sequence is TGCGCCAGCAGCTTGGCTGCGGGACAGGGTTGGTACGAGCAGTACTTC.

V is TRBV11-3 and J is TRBJ1-1; no clear D. The CDR3 loop spans 15 amino acids. From germline, CDR1 is SGHNT and CDR2 YENEEA. Trimming pared 0 bases from V and 4 bases from J, leaving 12 bases between. The CDR3 sequence: CASSLDSKGGTEAFF. For the CDR3, the DNA is TGTGCCAGCAGCTTAGACTCAAAGGGAGGCACTGAAGCTTTCTTT.

This clone has more than one count but fewer than ten. J is TRBJ2-5 and V is TRBV30; 10 nucleotides line up with TRBD2. The length of the CDR3 is 15 residues. The V gene end was trimmed by 2 bases and the J gene end by 5 bases; junction bases not matched to a gene: 8. Germline-derived CDR1 and CDR2 are GTSNPN and SVGIG (reference sequence). Here the CDR3 reads CAWSPAGGRWETQYF. The DNA for the CDR3 is TGTGCCTGGAGTCCAGCGGGGGGGCGATGGGAGACCCAGTACTTC.

The rearrangement links TRBV18 to TRBJ1-2, with 7 bases matching TRBD1. Looked up from germline, CDR1 is KGHSH and CDR2 is LQKENI. With 5 bases clipped from V and 3 bases from J, the junction kept 3 bases outside the gene matches. The CDR3 totals 13 residues. The CDR3 DNA is TGTGCCAGCTCATTCGGGACAGACTATGGCTACACCTTC. Its translation: CASSFGTDYGYTF. Full variable domain (remainder filled in from reference TRBV18 and TRBJ1-2): NAGVMQNPRHLVRRRGQEARLRCSPMKGHSHVYWYRQLPEEGLKFMVYLQKENIIDESGMPKERFSAEFPKEGPSILRIQQVVRGDSAAYFCASSFGTDYGYTFGSGTRLTVV.

The rearrangement links TRBV2 to TRBJ1-2; 8 bases fit TRBD1. This CDR3 has 15 residues. In germline, CDR1 is SNHLY, CDR2 FYNNEI. Germline trimming cut 4 bases from V and 2 bases from J; bases unmatched to any gene: 6. The DNA for the CDR3 is TGTGCCAGCAGTGGACCGGGACAGGCAAACTATGGCTACACCTTC. The encoded protein is CASSGPGQANYGYTF.